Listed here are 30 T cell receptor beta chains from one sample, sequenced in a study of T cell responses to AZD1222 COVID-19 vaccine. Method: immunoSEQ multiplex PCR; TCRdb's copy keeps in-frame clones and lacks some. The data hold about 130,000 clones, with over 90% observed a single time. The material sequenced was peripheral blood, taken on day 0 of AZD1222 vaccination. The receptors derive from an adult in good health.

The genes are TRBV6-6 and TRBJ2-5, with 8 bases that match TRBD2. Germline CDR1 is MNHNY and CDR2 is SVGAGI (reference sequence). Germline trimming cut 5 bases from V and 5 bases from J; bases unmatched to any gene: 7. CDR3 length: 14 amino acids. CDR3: CASSGTPGGETQYF. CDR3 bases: TGTGCCAGCAGTGGGACACCGGGAGGGGAGACCCAGTACTTC.

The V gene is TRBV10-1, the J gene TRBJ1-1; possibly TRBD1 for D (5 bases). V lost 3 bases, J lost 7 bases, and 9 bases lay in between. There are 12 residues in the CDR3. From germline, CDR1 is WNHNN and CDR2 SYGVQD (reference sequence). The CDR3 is CASSEGVGEAFF. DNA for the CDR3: TGCGCCAGCAGTGAAGGGGTGGGTGAAGCTTTCTTT.

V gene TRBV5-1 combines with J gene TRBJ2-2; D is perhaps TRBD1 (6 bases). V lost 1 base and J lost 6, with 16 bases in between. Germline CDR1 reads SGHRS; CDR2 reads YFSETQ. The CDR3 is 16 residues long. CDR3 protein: CASSLSPRTEAGELFF. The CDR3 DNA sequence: TGCGCCAGCAGCTTGAGTCCCAGGACAGAGGCCGGGGAGCTGTTTTTT.

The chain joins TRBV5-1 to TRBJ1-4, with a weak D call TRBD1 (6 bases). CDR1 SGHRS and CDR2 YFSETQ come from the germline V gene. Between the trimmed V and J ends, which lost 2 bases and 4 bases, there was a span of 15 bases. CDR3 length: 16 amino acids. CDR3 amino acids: CASSFRPGQDNEKLFF. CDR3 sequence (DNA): TGCGCCAGCAGCTTTAGACCGGGACAAGATAATGAAAAACTGTTTTTT.

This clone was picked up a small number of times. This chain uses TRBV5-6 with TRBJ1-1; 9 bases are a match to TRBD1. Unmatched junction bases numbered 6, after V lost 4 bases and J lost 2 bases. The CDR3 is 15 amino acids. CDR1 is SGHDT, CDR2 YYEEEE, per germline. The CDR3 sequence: CASSTPGQGNTEAFF. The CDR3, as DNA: TGTGCCAGCAGCACTCCGGGACAGGGAAACACTGAAGCTTTCTTT.

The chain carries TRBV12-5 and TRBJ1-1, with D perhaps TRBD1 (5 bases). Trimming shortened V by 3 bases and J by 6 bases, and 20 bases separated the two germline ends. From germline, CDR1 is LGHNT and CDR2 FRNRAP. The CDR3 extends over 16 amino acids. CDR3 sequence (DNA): TGTGCTAGTGGTTTCCCCAGGTACGTATGGGGCGCTGAAGCTTTCTTT. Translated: CASGFPRYVWGAEAFF. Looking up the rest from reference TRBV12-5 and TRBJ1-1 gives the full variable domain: DARVTQTPRHKVTEMGQEVTMRCQPILGHNTVFWYRQTMMQGLELLAYFRNRAPLDDSGMPKDRFSAEMPDATLATLKIQPSEPRDSAVYFCASGFPRYVWGAEAFFGQGTRLTVV.

Written as DNA, the CDR3 is TGCAGTGCTACCGAGGGCTATGGCTACACCTTC. Its translation is CSATEGYGYTF. The chain has TRBV20-1 and TRBJ1-2, with unresolved D. V lost 4 bases, J lost 4 bases, and 7 bases lay in between. Germline V gene lookup returns CDR1 DFQATT and CDR2 SNEGSKA (reference sequence). CDR3 size: 11 residues.

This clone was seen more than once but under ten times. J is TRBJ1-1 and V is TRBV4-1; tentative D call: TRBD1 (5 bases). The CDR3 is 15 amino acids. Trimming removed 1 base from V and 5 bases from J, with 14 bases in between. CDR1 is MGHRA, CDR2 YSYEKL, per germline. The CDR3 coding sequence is TGCGCCAGCAGCCAAGGAAAGCCATGGGGGACTGAAGCTTTCTTT. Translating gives CASSQGKPWGTEAFF.

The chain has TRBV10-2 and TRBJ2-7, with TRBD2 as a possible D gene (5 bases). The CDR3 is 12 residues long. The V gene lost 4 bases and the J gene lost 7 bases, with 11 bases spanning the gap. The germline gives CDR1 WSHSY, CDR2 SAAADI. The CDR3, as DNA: TGCGCCAGCAGTGGGACTTTGAGAGAGCAGTACTTC. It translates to CASSGTLREQYF.

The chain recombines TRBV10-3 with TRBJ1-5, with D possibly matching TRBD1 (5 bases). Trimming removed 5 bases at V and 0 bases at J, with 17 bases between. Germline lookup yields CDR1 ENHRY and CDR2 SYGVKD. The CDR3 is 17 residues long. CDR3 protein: CAISPGSVSYSNQPQHF. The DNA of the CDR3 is TGTGCCATCAGTCCAGGGTCGGTGAGTTATAGCAATCAGCCCCAGCATTTT.

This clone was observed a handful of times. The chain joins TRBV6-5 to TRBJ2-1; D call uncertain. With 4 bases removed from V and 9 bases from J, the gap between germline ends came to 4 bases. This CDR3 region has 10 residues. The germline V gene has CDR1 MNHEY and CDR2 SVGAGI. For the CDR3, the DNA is TGTGCCAGCAGTTTGGGTGAGCAGTTCTTC. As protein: CASSLGEQFF.

The CDR3 DNA follows: TGTGCCACCAGCAGAGGGACGGACAGCTCGGGAAATCAGCCCCAGCATTTT. It specifies CATSRGTDSSGNQPQHF. The V gene is TRBV15, the J gene TRBJ1-5, with a weak D call TRBD1 (6 bases). Per the germline V gene, CDR1 is LNHNV and CDR2 is YYDKDF (reference sequence). CDR3 size: 17 residues. Trimming took off 1 base at V and 4 bases at J, with 17 bases between the two ends.

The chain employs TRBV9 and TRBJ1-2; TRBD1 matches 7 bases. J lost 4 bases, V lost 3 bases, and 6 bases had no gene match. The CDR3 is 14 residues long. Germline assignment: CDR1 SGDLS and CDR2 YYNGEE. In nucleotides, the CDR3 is TGTGCCAGCAGCGCGCGGGGGGACAGCTATGGCTACACCTTC. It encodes CASSARGDSYGYTF.

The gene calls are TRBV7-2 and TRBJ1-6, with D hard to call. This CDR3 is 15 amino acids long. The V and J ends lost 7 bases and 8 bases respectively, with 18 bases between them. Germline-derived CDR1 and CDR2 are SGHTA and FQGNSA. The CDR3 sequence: CASMRAGSGYSPLHF. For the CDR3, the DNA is TGTGCCAGCATGAGGGCGGGGTCTGGCTATTCACCCCTCCACTTT.

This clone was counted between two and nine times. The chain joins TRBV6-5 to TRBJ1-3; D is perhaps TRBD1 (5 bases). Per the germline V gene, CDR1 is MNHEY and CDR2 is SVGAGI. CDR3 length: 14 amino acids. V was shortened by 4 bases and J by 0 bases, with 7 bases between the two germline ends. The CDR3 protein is CASSFDSSGNTIYF. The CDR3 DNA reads TGTGCCAGCAGTTTCGACAGCTCTGGAAACACCATATATTTT.

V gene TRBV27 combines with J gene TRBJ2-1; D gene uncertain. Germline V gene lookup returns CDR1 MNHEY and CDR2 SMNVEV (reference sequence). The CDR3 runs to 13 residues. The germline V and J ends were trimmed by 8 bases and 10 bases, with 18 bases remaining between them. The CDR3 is CASQHSGHAEQFF. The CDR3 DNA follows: TGTGCCAGCCAACACTCAGGCCATGCAGAGCAGTTCTTC.

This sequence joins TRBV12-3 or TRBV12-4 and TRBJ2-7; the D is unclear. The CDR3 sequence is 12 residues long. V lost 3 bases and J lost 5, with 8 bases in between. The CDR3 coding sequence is TGTGCCAGCAGTTTTGAACGGAACGAGCAGTACTTC. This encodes CASSFERNEQYF.

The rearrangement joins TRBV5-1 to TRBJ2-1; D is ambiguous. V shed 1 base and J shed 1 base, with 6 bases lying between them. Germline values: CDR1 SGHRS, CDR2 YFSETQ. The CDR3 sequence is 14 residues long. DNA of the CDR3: TGCGCCAGCAGCTTGCGTTTTTCCTACAATGAGCAGTTCTTC. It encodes CASSLRFSYNEQFF.

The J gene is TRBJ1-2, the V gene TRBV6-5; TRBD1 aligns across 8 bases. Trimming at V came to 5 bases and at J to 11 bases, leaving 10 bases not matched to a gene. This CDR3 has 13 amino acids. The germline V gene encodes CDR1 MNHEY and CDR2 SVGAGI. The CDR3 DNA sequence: TGTGCCAGCAGTCTACAGGGGGGCTATCGGTACACCTTC. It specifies CASSLQGGYRYTF.

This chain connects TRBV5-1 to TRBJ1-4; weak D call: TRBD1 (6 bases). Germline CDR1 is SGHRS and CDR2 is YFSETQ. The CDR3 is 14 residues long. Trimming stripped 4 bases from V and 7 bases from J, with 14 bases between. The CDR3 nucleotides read TGCGCCAGCAGCGCCGGGACAAGGGGTGAAAAACTGTTTTTT. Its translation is CASSAGTRGEKLFF.

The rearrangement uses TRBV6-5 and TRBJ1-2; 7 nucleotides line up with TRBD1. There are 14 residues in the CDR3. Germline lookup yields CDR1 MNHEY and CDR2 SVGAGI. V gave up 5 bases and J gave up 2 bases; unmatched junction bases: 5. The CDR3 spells CASSKGQQNYGYTF. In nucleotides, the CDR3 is TGTGCCAGCAGTAAGGGACAGCAAAACTATGGCTACACCTTC.

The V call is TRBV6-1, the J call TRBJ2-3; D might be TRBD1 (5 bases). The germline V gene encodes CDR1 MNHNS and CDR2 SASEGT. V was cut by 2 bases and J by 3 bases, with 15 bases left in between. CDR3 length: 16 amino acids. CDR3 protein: CASSESRQSQTDTQYF. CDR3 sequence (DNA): TGTGCCAGCAGTGAAAGTCGACAGTCCCAGACAGATACGCAGTATTTT.

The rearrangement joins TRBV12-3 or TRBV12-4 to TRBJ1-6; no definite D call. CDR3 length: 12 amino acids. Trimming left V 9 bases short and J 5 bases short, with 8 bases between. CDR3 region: CASRVNNSPLHF. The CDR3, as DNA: TGTGCCAGTAGGGTCAATAATTCACCCCTCCACTTT.

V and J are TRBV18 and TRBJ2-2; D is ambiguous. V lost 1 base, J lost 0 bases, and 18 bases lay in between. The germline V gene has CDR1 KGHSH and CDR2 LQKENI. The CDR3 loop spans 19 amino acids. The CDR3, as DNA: TGTGCCAGCTCACCACGGGCAGATTTACTTAAAACGAACACCGGGGAGCTGTTTTTT. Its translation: CASSPRADLLKTNTGELFF.

The CDR3 region is CATIYRGKNYGYTF. The CDR3 DNA follows: TGTGCCACCATATACAGGGGGAAGAACTATGGCTACACCTTC. This chain uses TRBV24-1 with TRBJ1-2; 8 positions agree with TRBD1. Germline loops: CDR1 KGHDR, CDR2 SFDVKD. The length of the CDR3 is 14 residues. The J segment lost 2 bases and the V segment lost 8 bases, leaving 6 bases of the junction unmatched.

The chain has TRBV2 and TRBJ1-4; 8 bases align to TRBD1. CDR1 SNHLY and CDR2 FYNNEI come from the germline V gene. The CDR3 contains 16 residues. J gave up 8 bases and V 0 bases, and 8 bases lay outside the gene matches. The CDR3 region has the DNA TGTGCCAGCAGTGAAGCTAGGACGACAGGGGAGGAAAAACTGTTTTTT. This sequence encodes CASSEARTTGEEKLFF.

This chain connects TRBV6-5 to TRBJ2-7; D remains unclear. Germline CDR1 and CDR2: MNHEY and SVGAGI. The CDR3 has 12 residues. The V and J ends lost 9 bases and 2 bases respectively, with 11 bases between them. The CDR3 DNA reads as TGTGCCAGTCAAGGATCCCCCTACGAGCAGTACTTC. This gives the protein CASQGSPYEQYF.

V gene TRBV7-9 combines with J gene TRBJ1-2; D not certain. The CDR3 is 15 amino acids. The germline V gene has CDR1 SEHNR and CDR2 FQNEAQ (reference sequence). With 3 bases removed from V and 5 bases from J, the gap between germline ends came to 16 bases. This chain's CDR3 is CASSFILAGTYGYTF. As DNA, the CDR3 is TGTGCCAGCAGCTTTATCCTGGCTGGAACGTATGGCTACACCTTC.

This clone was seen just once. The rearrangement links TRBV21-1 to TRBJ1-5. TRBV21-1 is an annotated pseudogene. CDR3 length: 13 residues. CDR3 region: CASQPFSRQPQHF. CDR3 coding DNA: TGTGCCAGTCAACCATTTTCTCGGCAGCCCCAGCATTTT.

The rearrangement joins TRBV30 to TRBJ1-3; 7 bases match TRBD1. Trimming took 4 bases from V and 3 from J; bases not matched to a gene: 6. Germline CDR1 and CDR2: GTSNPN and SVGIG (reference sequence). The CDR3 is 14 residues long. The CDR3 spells CAWTPGGGGNTIYF. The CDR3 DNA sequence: TGTGCCTGGACCCCAGGGGGAGGTGGAAACACCATATATTTT. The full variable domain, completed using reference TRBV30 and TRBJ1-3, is SQTIHQWPATLVQPVGSPLSLECTVEGTSNPNLYWYRQAAGRGLQLLFYSVGIGQISSEVPQNLSASRPQDRQFILSSKKLLLSDSGFYLCAWTPGGGGNTIYFGEGSWLTVV.